Listed below are T cell receptor beta chains from one sample, sequenced in a study of blood T cell repertoires in COVID-19. Data came from immunoSEQ multiplex PCR; TCRdb stores just in-frame clones and leaves some out. Found here are almost 85,000 clones, 65% to 85% of them singletons; the top ten hold approximately 39%. Sequenced material: peripheral blood. The source is a man older than 75 with active or convalescent COVID-19. The CDR3 runs from the conserved cysteine through the conserved F or W. Fields, in order: V gene, J gene, CDR3 protein.

TRBV5-6	TRBJ1-2	CASSSRGPVENYGYTF
TRBV7-7	TRBJ2-5	CASSFGGSQETQYF
TRBV4-3	TRBJ2-7	CASSQDRGAPYEQYF
TRBV21-1	TRBJ2-5	CASSRRNRGPSACETQYF
TRBV4-1	TRBJ2-2	CASSQVGRTPNTGELFF
TRBV19	TRBJ1-1	CASSPTGGGTEAFF
TRBV30	TRBJ2-3	CAWSVQGKDTQYF
TRBV19	TRBJ2-7	CASSTRQSYEQYF
TRBV5-1	TRBJ2-6	CASSLADRTGANVLTF
TRBV14	TRBJ2-2	CASSQAGGSGELFF
TRBV27	TRBJ2-3	CASSPSTDTQYF
TRBV29-1	TRBJ1-2	CSVDATGGAEGYTF
TRBV28	TRBJ2-1	CASSSPGINEQFF
TRBV30	TRBJ1-1	CAWSGHRENTEAFF
TRBV3-1/TRBV3-2	TRBJ1-2	CASSQEDRHYGYTF
TRBV15	TRBJ2-4	CATSRGEGVGAKNIQYF
TRBV7-3	TRBJ2-3	CASSLLGGSPDTQYF
TRBV10-2	TRBJ2-5	CASSGGGRAVRETQYF
TRBV18	TRBJ1-4	CASSAETGSNEKLFF
TRBV9	TRBJ1-2	CASSVAVSPYGYTF
TRBV11-2	TRBJ1-6	CASSLFDNSPLHF
TRBV11-2	TRBJ1-1	CASSLAGANTEAFF
TRBV30	TRBJ1-1	CAWSRSLTGNMNTEAFF
TRBV5-6	TRBJ1-5	CASSLTTGRPQHF
TRBV24-1	TRBJ1-6	CATSALAGTGSSPLHF
TRBV7-3	TRBJ2-3	CASSLDRGLDTQYF
TRBV7-8	TRBJ1-4	CASSLLVTDLYEKLFF
TRBV19	TRBJ1-2	CVSLRTGGANYGYTF
TRBV25-1	TRBJ1-1	CASSESQVPNTEAFF
TRBV12-3/TRBV12-4	TRBJ2-7	CASSGRTGQYF
TRBV11-2	TRBJ2-1	CASSLGGRVNEQFF
TRBV11-2	TRBJ1-2	CASSFTGDYGYTF
TRBV15	TRBJ2-5	CATSRDRGGQETQYF
TRBV28	TRBJ1-2	CASSLTLPLGNYGYTF
TRBV5-6	TRBJ1-2	CASSAWGGYGYTF
TRBV6-5	TRBJ1-6	CASSSLVDRGHSPLHF
TRBV7-2	TRBJ2-5	CASSLVDLAGGPEYF
TRBV19	TRBJ2-2	CASSIRTSATGELFF
TRBV4-1	TRBJ2-1	CASSPDRGRVHEQFF
TRBV5-5	TRBJ2-1	CASSLAGEVGYNEQFF
TRBV6-5	TRBJ2-5	CASSNPPGHQETQYF
TRBV4-1	TRBJ2-7	CASAPSAGGYEQYF
TRBV5-1	TRBJ2-7	CASGEDQYEQYF
TRBV6-1	TRBJ1-2	CASSESGVNYGYTF
TRBV15	TRBJ2-7	CATSRDLPGQGTYEQYF
TRBV3-1/TRBV3-2	TRBJ1-2	CASSQETGAAASNYGYTF
TRBV14	TRBJ2-1	CASSQVIPGAGGQNEQFF
TRBV5-1	TRBJ2-7	CASSLDGQSYEQYF
TRBV5-1	TRBJ1-4	CASSLTGGTNEKLFF
TRBV11-2	TRBJ2-3	CASATWTGGLTDTQYF
TRBV3-1/TRBV3-2	TRBJ2-1	CASSQGNREQFF
TRBV6-5	TRBJ1-1	CASTPFAGGTEAFF
TRBV4-1	TRBJ1-5	CASSQDGTGGNQPQHF
TRBV5-1	TRBJ2-7	CASSPPLGGYEQYF
TRBV4-1	TRBJ2-7	CASSLTPPSTLSYEQYF
TRBV11-2	TRBJ1-1	CASSSTGATEAFF
TRBV27	TRBJ1-1	CASSMTRTGRSVLAFF
TRBV6-2/TRBV6-3	TRBJ2-7	CASSPGTGVSYEQYF